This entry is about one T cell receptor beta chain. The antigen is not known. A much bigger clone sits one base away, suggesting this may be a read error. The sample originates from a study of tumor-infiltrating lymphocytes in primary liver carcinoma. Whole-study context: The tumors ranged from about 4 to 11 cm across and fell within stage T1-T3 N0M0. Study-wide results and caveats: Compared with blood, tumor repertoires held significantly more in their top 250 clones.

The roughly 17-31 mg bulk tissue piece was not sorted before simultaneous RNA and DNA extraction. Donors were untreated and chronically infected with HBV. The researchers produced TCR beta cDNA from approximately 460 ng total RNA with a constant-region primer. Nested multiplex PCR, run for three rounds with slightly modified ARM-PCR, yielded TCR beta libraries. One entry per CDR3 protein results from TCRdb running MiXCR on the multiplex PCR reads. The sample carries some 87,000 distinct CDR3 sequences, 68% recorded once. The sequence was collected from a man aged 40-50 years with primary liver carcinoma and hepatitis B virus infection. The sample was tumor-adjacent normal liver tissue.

This CDR3 reads CASSRDKNQPRHF. The CDR3 DNA is TGTGCCAGCAGTAGGGACAAGAATCAGCCCCGGCATTTT. The chain employs TRBV12-3 or TRBV12-4 and TRBJ1-5; possibly TRBD1 for D (6 bases). This CDR3 contains 13 residues.